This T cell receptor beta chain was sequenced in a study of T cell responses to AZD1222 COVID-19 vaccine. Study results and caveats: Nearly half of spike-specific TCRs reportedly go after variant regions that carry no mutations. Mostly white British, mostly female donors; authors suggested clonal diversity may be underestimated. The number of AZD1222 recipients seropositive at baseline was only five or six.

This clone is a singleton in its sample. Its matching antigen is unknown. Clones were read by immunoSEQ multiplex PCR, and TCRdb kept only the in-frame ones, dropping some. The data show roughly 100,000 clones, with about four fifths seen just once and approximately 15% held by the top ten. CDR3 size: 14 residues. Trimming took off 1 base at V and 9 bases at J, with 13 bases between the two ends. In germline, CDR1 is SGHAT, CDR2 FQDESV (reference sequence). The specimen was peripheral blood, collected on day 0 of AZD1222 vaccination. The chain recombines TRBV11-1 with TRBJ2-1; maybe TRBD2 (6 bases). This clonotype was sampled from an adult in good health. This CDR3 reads CASSLGLEASEQFF. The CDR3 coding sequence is TGTGCCAGCAGCTTAGGACTAGAAGCCAGTGAGCAGTTCTTC.